The 5 T cell receptor beta chains listed next were all sequenced from one sample in a study of blood T cell repertoires in COVID-19. Generated by immunoSEQ multiplex PCR, the TCRdb table keeps only in-frame clones and is missing some. In the table there are approximately 69,000 clones, just under 80% of which are singletons. Sequencing input: peripheral blood. All receptors derive from a human donor in a cohort sampled during active COVID-19.

This clone showed up just once. The V and J genes are TRBV3-1 (or the pseudogene TRBV3-2) and TRBJ1-6, with 10 bases fitting TRBD1. The V gene's germline CDR1 is LGHDT and CDR2 YNNKEL (reference sequence). The length of the CDR3 is 14 residues. V trimming: 3 bases; J trimming: 10 bases; junction bases outside the gene matches: 3. The CDR3 DNA follows: TGTGCCAGCAGCCAGAGGACAGGGGGATCACCCCTCCACTTT. Translating gives CASSQRTGGSPLHF.

The chain employs TRBV20-1 and TRBJ1-5; D unclear. Germline V gene data show CDR1 as DFQATT and CDR2 as SNEGSKA (reference sequence). The CDR3 is made up of 13 amino acids. V lost 3 bases, J lost 7 bases, and 13 bases lay in between. In DNA, the CDR3 is TGCAGTGCTAGTGGTTTACCTAAGCAGCCCCAGCATTTT. Protein sequence: CSASGLPKQPQHF.

This clone was observed once. This chain uses TRBV3-1 (or the pseudogene TRBV3-2) with TRBJ1-2; D might be TRBD1 (5 bases). V was cut by 0 bases and J by 7 bases, with 12 bases left in between. Per germline, CDR1 LGHDT and CDR2 YNNKEL (reference sequence). The CDR3 length is 14 residues. CDR3 sequence (DNA): TGTGCCAGCAGCCAAGACACGGGGGGAGGTGGCTACACCTTC. Translation: CASSQDTGGGGYTF.

As for this clone: Other DNA variants within this sample encode the same CDR3. This rearrangement joins TRBV6-5 to TRBJ2-5, with 7 positions matching TRBD1. The V gene end was trimmed by 6 bases and the J gene end by 3 bases; junction bases not matched to a gene: 4. Germline V gene data show CDR1 as MNHEY and CDR2 as SVGAGI. The CDR3 runs 13 residues. In nucleotides, the CDR3 is TGTGCCAGCAGGCGAACAGGGGAAGAGACCCAGTACTTC. It codes for CASRRTGEETQYF.

This sequence joins TRBV12-3 or TRBV12-4 and TRBJ1-4, with D maybe TRBD1 (5 bases). The CDR3 has 12 amino acids. Trimming left V 8 bases short and J 5 bases short, with 9 bases between. The CDR3 DNA reads TGTGCCAGCCTAGGGGTAAATGAAAAACTGTTTTTT. Protein product: CASLGVNEKLFF.